What follows are 25 T cell receptor beta chains derived from one specimen sequenced in a study of radiotherapy plus CTLA-4 blockade in lung cancer. Measured with immunoSEQ multiplex PCR; TCRdb has only the in-frame clones, and not every one. The table records more than 95,000 clones, about four fifths of them present only once. This specimen consisted of peripheral blood, obtained from a patient treated with radiotherapy plus ipilimumab. The receptors were sampled from a human donor with non-small cell lung cancer who had a partial response to radiotherapy plus ipilimumab.

V usage is TRBV7-9 and J usage is TRBJ2-7; 7 bases map to TRBD1. The CDR3 is 15 amino acids. V lost 6 bases and J lost 1; bases outside the gene matches: 9. Germline values: CDR1 SEHNR, CDR2 FQNEAQ (reference sequence). CDR3 sequence (DNA): TGTGCCAGCAGTAAAGGGGACAGAGATTCCTACGAGCAGTACTTC. This encodes CASSKGDRDSYEQYF.

DNA of the CDR3: TGTGCCAGCACCCCGGCGGGTTCAGATACGCAGTATTTT. As protein: CASTPAGSDTQYF. V is TRBV2 and J is TRBJ2-3; maybe TRBD2 (5 bases). This CDR3 region has 13 residues. Germline CDR1 SNHLY, CDR2 FYNNEI. V dropped 7 bases and J dropped 4 bases, with 12 bases sitting between them.

This chain joins TRBV7-9 and TRBJ2-2; the D gene is possibly TRBD2 (6 bases). The CDR3 sequence is 14 residues long. Germline V gene sequence: CDR1 SEHNR, CDR2 FQNEAQ (reference sequence). Deletions cut 1 base from V and 5 bases from J, with 8 bases between. The CDR3 region has the DNA TGTGCCAGCAGCTTAGAGGGGACTACCGGGGAGCTGTTTTTT. Translating gives CASSLEGTTGELFF.

J is TRBJ2-1 and V is TRBV7-9; D is possibly TRBD2 (6 bases). V gave up 5 bases and J gave up 2 bases, with 10 bases separating them. Germline lookup yields CDR1 SEHNR and CDR2 FQNEAQ (reference sequence). The CDR3 consists of 14 residues. CDR3 in DNA: TGTGCCAGCAGCGATCGGACTACCTACAATGAGCAGTTCTTC. It specifies CASSDRTTYNEQFF.

The chain joins TRBV7-6 to TRBJ2-1, with TRBD2 identical over 8 bases. Losses at the gene ends were 2 bases for V and 0 bases for J; bases not matched to a gene: 3. The CDR3 has 16 amino acids. Germline CDR1 SGHVS, CDR2 FNYEAQ. The chain's CDR3 is CASSLLAGNSYNEQFF. CDR3 nucleotide sequence: TGTGCCAGCAGCTTATTAGCGGGGAACTCCTACAATGAGCAGTTCTTC.

The CDR3 loop reads CATRRDRDSYEQYF. The CDR3 coding sequence is TGCGCCACCCGACGGGACAGGGACTCCTACGAGCAGTACTTC. The chain links TRBV10-1 to TRBJ2-7, with 9 positions matching TRBD1. Germline V lookup: CDR1 WNHNN, CDR2 SYGVQD (reference sequence). After removal of 10 bases from V and 0 bases from J, the junction contained 7 bases not matched to a gene. The CDR3 has 14 amino acids.

The rearrangement uses TRBV28 and TRBJ1-2; possibly TRBD1 for D (5 bases). V lost 3 bases and J lost 8, with 22 bases in between. The CDR3 loop spans 16 amino acids. The germline CDR1 and CDR2 sequences are MDHEN and SYDVKM. The CDR3 DNA reads as TGTGCCAGCAGTTTGGGCGGGGACCTAGTAATTTGGGGCTACACCTTC. The encoded protein is CASSLGGDLVIWGYTF.

The chain carries TRBV9 and TRBJ2-7, with 7 bases matching TRBD1. Germline lookup yields CDR1 SGDLS and CDR2 YYNGEE. This CDR3 contains 15 residues. V lost 4 bases to trimming and J lost 5 bases; unmatched junction nucleotides: 12. The CDR3 region has the DNA TGTGCCAGCAGCACAAGTGCGGCAGGGGGAAACGAGCAGTACTTC. This gives the protein CASSTSAAGGNEQYF.

The V and J genes are TRBV7-8 and TRBJ2-2; tentative D call: TRBD1 (5 bases). The CDR3 is 12 amino acids. Germline values: CDR1 SGHVS, CDR2 FQNEAQ. Between the trimmed V and J ends, which lost 10 bases and 6 bases, there was a span of 12 bases. The CDR3, as DNA: TGTGCCATCAAGGGGTTACCCGGGGAGCTGTTTTTT. It translates to CAIKGLPGELFF.

This clone was seen ten or more times. The chain carries TRBV5-1 and TRBJ2-7, with a weak D call TRBD2 (6 bases). The CDR3 has 12 amino acids. Germline V gene data show CDR1 as SGHRS and CDR2 as YFSETQ. V was cut by 4 bases and J by 6 bases, with 11 bases left in between. The CDR3 sequence is CASSPGGREQYV. The CDR3 DNA follows: TGCGCCAGCAGCCCCGGGGGACGCGAGCAGTACGTC.

The V gene is TRBV7-3, the J gene TRBJ2-3, with 7 positions matching TRBD1. Looked up from germline, CDR1 is SGHTA and CDR2 is FQGTGA. V was clipped by 8 bases and J by 4 bases; unmatched bases: 12. The CDR3 extends over 15 amino acids. CDR3 nucleotide sequence: TGTGCCAGCGGCCAGACAGGGTCCCCGTCAGATACGCAGTATTTT. This encodes CASGQTGSPSDTQYF.

The V call is TRBV27, the J call TRBJ1-2; TRBD1 agrees at 10 bases. Trimming took 0 bases from V and 5 from J; bases not matched to a gene: 3. The CDR3 extends over 15 amino acids. Germline V CDR1 and CDR2: MNHEY, SMNVEV (reference sequence). The CDR3 region is CASSLSWTGGYGYTF. The CDR3 nucleotides are TGTGCCAGCAGTTTATCGTGGACAGGGGGGTATGGCTACACCTTC.

The rearrangement links TRBV28 to TRBJ1-2, with D possibly matching TRBD1 (6 bases). The CDR3 length is 15 residues. Trimming stripped 5 bases from V and 5 bases from J, with 18 bases between. Germline-derived CDR1 and CDR2 are MDHEN and SYDVKM. In nucleotides, the CDR3 is TGTGCCAGCAGTCCCCTTACCGACAGGTGGTATGGCTACACCTTC. Translating gives CASSPLTDRWYGYTF.

The chain recombines TRBV2 with TRBJ2-4; 7 positions match TRBD1. Trimming removed 6 bases from V and 4 bases from J; junction bases left unmatched: 3. The CDR3 extends over 13 amino acids. CDR1 and CDR2 (germline): SNHLY, FYNNEI. CDR3 loop: CASSLGQKNIQYF. The CDR3 region has the DNA TGTGCCAGCAGCCTGGGACAGAAAAACATTCAGTACTTC.

The chain links TRBV6-5 to TRBJ2-5; 8 nucleotides agree with TRBD1. The CDR3 contains 14 residues. Germline CDR1 and CDR2: MNHEY and SVGAGI. V lost 5 bases, J lost 1 base, and 3 bases stayed unmatched. In DNA form, the CDR3 reads TGTGCCAGCAGTCCCGGACAGGGCCAAGAGACCCAGTACTTC. It translates to CASSPGQGQETQYF.

In DNA form, the CDR3 reads TGTGCCAGTAGTCCCCGGGACATTATTAACACTGAAGCTTTCTTT. Translating gives CASSPRDIINTEAFF. V and J are TRBV19 and TRBJ1-1, with D tentatively TRBD1 (6 bases). The germline V and J ends were trimmed by 5 bases and 2 bases, with 15 bases remaining between them. This CDR3 has 15 amino acids. The germline CDR1 and CDR2 sequences are LNHDA and SQIVND (reference sequence).

The J gene is TRBJ1-2, the V gene TRBV18, with 10 bases fitting TRBD1. V lost 3 bases to trimming and J lost 4 bases; unmatched junction nucleotides: 2. This CDR3 is built from 14 residues. Germline assignment: CDR1 KGHSH and CDR2 LQKENI. The chain's CDR3 is CASSPGQGVYGYTF. The CDR3 coding sequence is TGTGCCAGCTCACCCGGACAGGGGGTCTATGGCTACACCTTC.

Worth noting for this clone: Other DNA sequences in this sample translate to the same CDR3. The chain links TRBV28 to TRBJ2-1; the D gene is possibly TRBD2 (5 bases). The CDR3 spans 14 residues. The V gene lost 3 bases and the J gene lost 7 bases, with 13 bases spanning the gap. From germline, CDR1 is MDHEN and CDR2 SYDVKM. The CDR3 DNA follows: TGTGCCAGCAGTTTGAATCCGGGATGGAATGAGCAGTTCTTC. Encoded protein: CASSLNPGWNEQFF. The full variable domain, rest sourced from reference TRBV28 and TRBJ2-1, is DVKVTQSSRYLVKRTGEKVFLECVQDMDHENMFWYRQDPGLGLRLIYFSYDVKMKEKGDIPEGYSVSREKKERFSLILESASTNQTSMYLCASSLNPGWNEQFFGPGTRLTVL.

In DNA, the CDR3 is TGTGCCAGCAGTTTAAAGCCTTTAAATGAGCAGTTCTTC. Its translation is CASSLKPLNEQFF. The chain employs TRBV28 and TRBJ2-1; no reliable D call. V was pared by 2 bases and J by 7 bases, with 9 bases between. Germline V gives CDR1 MDHEN, CDR2 SYDVKM. There are 13 residues in the CDR3.

This chain links TRBV5-1 with TRBJ2-6; 8 bases match TRBD1. The CDR3 runs 20 residues. In germline, CDR1 is SGHRS, CDR2 YFSETQ. Trimming at V came to 2 bases and at J to 0 bases, leaving 13 bases not matched to a gene. CDR3 in DNA: TGCGCCAGCAGCTTTGGTCCCCCGGGACAGGCCTCCTCTGGGGCCAACGTCCTGACTTTC. Encoded protein: CASSFGPPGQASSGANVLTF.

The CDR3 DNA follows: TGTGCCAGCAGTTTAGGGGACACAGTCTATGGCTACACCTTC. Translation gives CASSLGDTVYGYTF. This rearrangement joins TRBV28 to TRBJ1-2; the D gene is possibly TRBD1 (6 bases). Trimming removed 2 bases from V and 4 bases from J, with 11 bases in between. The CDR3 contains 14 residues. Germline-derived CDR1 and CDR2 are MDHEN and SYDVKM.

The chain is built from TRBV28 and TRBJ2-1, with 9 bases matching TRBD2. CDR3 length: 16 amino acids. V trimming: 5 bases; J trimming: 4 bases; junction bases outside the gene matches: 9. CDR1 is MDHEN and CDR2 is SYDVKM in the germline V gene. The CDR3 spells CASSTAGGVLYNEQFF. CDR3 in DNA: TGTGCCAGCAGTACGGCGGGAGGGGTTCTATACAATGAGCAGTTCTTC.

This clone was counted only a few times. The V and J genes are TRBV10-3 and TRBJ1-2, with TRBD1 identical over 7 bases. The CDR3 has 14 residues. Trimming took 4 bases from V and 6 from J; bases not matched to a gene: 8. Germline CDR1 and CDR2: ENHRY and SYGVKD. The CDR3 DNA sequence: TGTGCCATCAGTGCTAGACAGGGAGAGGATGGCTACACCTTC. This translates into CAISARQGEDGYTF.

The rearrangement links TRBV6-5 to TRBJ1-1, with D unclear. Between the trimmed V and J ends, which lost 2 bases and 7 bases, there was a span of 8 bases. This CDR3 comprises 12 residues. Germline CDR1 reads MNHEY; CDR2 reads SVGAGI. CDR3 sequence: CASSYGHGEAFF. The CDR3 bases are TGTGCCAGCAGTTACGGGCATGGTGAAGCTTTCTTT.

The chain has TRBV4-3 and TRBJ1-4; possibly TRBD1 for D (5 bases). The V gene's germline CDR1 is LGHNA and CDR2 YSLEER. The CDR3 sequence is 15 residues long. V lost 4 bases to trimming and J lost 6 bases, with 15 bases between them. The chain's CDR3 is CASSRDAQGYEKLFF. In DNA form, the CDR3 reads TGCGCCAGCAGCCGGGATGCTCAGGGATATGAAAAACTGTTTTTT.